The 18 T cell receptor beta chains in this list originate from one sample, sequenced in a study of identical twins. TCRdb reanalysed the 5' RACE reads using MiXCR and keeps one entry per CDR3 protein. The table includes 500,000 to 550,000 distinct CDR3 sequences, under 25% detected once. This same sample was also part of a study on yellow fever vaccine responses in identical twins.

Sequencing was done on a sample of CD4+ T cells sorted from blood. The receptors were sampled from a woman aged 18 to 35 in good health.

The chain combines TRBV6-5 with TRBJ2-7; possibly TRBD1 or TRBD2 for D (6 bases each). The V and J ends lost 2 bases and 1 base respectively, with 12 bases between them. The V gene's germline CDR1 is MNHEY and CDR2 SVGAGI. There are 15 residues in the CDR3. CDR3 sequence: CASSYDGGHSYEQYV. The CDR3 DNA is TGTGCCAGCAGTTACGACGGGGGCCATTCCTACGAGCAGTACGTC.

This clonotype has a handful of counts. The V call is TRBV6-2 or TRBV6-3, the J call TRBJ2-1; 9 nucleotides align to TRBD2. The CDR3 length is 16 residues. V lost 3 bases to trimming and J lost 4 bases; unmatched junction nucleotides: 7. Germline CDR1 is MNHEY and CDR2 is SVGEGT. CDR3 residues: CASSYPGLALYNEQFF. The CDR3 bases are TGTGCCAGCAGTTATCCGGGACTAGCTCTTTACAATGAGCAGTTCTTC.

This clonotype was detected only a few times. The chain couples TRBV7-9 to TRBJ2-7, with TRBD1 matching over 9 bases. This CDR3 region has 14 residues. CDR1 is SEHNR, CDR2 FQNEAQ, per germline (reference sequence). V was clipped by 2 bases and J by 3 bases; unmatched bases: 2. The CDR3 loop is CASSLLGQGYEQYF. The CDR3 bases are TGTGCCAGCAGCTTACTGGGACAGGGCTACGAGCAGTACTTC. The full variable domain, in which reference TRBV7-9 and TRBJ2-7 provide the parts outside the CDR3, is DTGVSQNPRHKITKRGQNVTFRCDPISEHNRLYWYRQTLGQGPEFLTYFQNEAQLEKSRLLSDRFSAERPKGSFSTLEIQRTEQGDSAMYLCASSLLGQGYEQYFGPGTRLTVT.

This sequence joins TRBV2 and TRBJ2-3, with 10 nucleotides matching TRBD2. J was trimmed by 3 bases and V by 10 bases; bases with no gene match: 7. The CDR3 runs 14 residues. CDR1 is SNHLY, CDR2 FYNNEI, per germline. This chain's CDR3 is CATKGLARTDTQYF. The CDR3 coding sequence is TGTGCCACCAAGGGACTAGCGAGGACAGATACGCAGTATTTT.

CDR3 sequence reads: CASSRQKLTYEQYF. In nucleotides, the CDR3 is TGTGCCAGCAGTCGGCAGAAACTTACCTACGAGCAGTACTTC. This chain connects TRBV12-3 or TRBV12-4 to TRBJ2-7, with D uncertain. The CDR3 runs to 14 residues. Trimming took 5 bases from V and 2 from J, leaving 13 bases between them.

This clonotype was seen many times. This chain uses TRBV5-1 with TRBJ2-1, with 7 nucleotides matching TRBD2. This CDR3 spans 15 amino acids. V gave up 2 bases and J gave up 2 bases; unmatched junction bases: 4. Germline values: CDR1 SGHRS, CDR2 YFSETQ. In DNA, the CDR3 is TGCGCCAGCAGCTTAGGCGGGAGTCCCTACAATGAGCAGTTCTTC. Protein: CASSLGGSPYNEQFF.

The chain links TRBV5-1 to TRBJ2-3, with D unresolved. Germline CDR1 SGHRS, CDR2 YFSETQ. This CDR3 is built from 15 residues. Trimming removed 3 bases at V and 6 bases at J, with 17 bases between. The CDR3 DNA reads TGCGCCAGCAGCTATACTTATCCAGTGGGGGATACGCAGTATTTT. Its protein product is CASSYTYPVGDTQYF. Full variable domain (rest looked up from reference TRBV5-1 and TRBJ2-3): KAGVTQTPRYLIKTRGQQVTLSCSPISGHRSVSWYQQTPGQGLQFLFEYFSETQRNKGNFPGRFSGRQFSNSRSEMNVSTLELGDSALYLCASSYTYPVGDTQYFGPGTRLTVL.

This clonotype was seen a few times. The rearrangement uses TRBV2 and TRBJ2-2; 7 positions agree with TRBD2. The trim removed 6 bases at V and 6 bases at J, leaving 4 bases unmatched. This CDR3 region has 13 residues. From germline, CDR1 is SNHLY and CDR2 FYNNEI. For the CDR3, the DNA is TGTGCCAGCAGAAAGACTAGCTCCGGGGAGCTGTTTTTT. The encoded protein is CASRKTSSGELFF.

V is TRBV6-1 and J is TRBJ2-5, with D tentatively TRBD1 (5 bases). The germline V gene has CDR1 MNHNS and CDR2 SASEGT. CDR3 length: 14 residues. The V gene lost 7 bases and the J gene lost 2 bases, with 14 bases spanning the gap. CDR3 sequence (DNA): TGTGCCAGCAAACTGACAGAAACGCAAGAGACCCAGTACTTC. Translation: CASKLTETQETQYF.

This sequence joins TRBV28 and TRBJ2-2, with TRBD2 matching over 11 bases. This CDR3 has 15 residues. The V segment lost 5 bases and the J segment 6 bases; nucleotides outside the gene matches: 5. From germline, CDR1 is MDHEN and CDR2 SYDVKM. The CDR3 loop reads CASSQPGLAAGELFF. As DNA, the CDR3 is TGTGCCAGCAGTCAACCGGGACTAGCGGCCGGGGAGCTGTTTTTT.

The chain uses TRBV28 and TRBJ2-1, with a weak D call TRBD2 (5 bases). The germline V gene has CDR1 MDHEN and CDR2 SYDVKM. The length of the CDR3 is 14 residues. V lost 5 bases to trimming and J lost 5 bases, with 13 bases between them. The CDR3 protein is CASSRHGLHNEQFF. As DNA, the CDR3 is TGTGCCAGCAGTCGGCACGGACTCCACAATGAGCAGTTCTTC.

About this clonotype: The germline gene is not matched at one end of the junction; a read error may be the cause. This chain links TRBV28 with TRBJ2-5, with D perhaps matching TRBD1 (6 bases). The CDR3 sequence is 11 residues long. Germline V CDR1 and CDR2: MDHEN, SYDVKM. CDR3 DNA sequence: TGTGCCAGCAGTTTTTTCAGGGGATGGAACTTC. This translates into CASSFFRGWNF.

V and J are TRBV5-1 and TRBJ2-6, with a tentative D call TRBD2 (5 bases). V lost 0 bases and J lost 1, with 11 bases in between. CDR3 length: 17 amino acids. From germline, CDR1 is SGHRS and CDR2 YFSETQ. The CDR3 spells CASSLGASGSGANVLTF. CDR3 coding DNA: TGCGCCAGCAGCTTGGGGGCGAGCGGATCTGGGGCCAACGTCCTGACTTTC.

This clonotype was seen a few times. The chain combines TRBV29-1 with TRBJ2-5, with TRBD2 matching over 16 bases. V trimming: 6 bases; J trimming: 7 bases; junction bases outside the gene matches: 11. In germline, CDR1 is SQVTM, CDR2 ANQGSEA. This CDR3 is 16 amino acids long. The CDR3 loop reads CSVTTGTSGRGGTQYF. The DNA of the CDR3 is TGCAGCGTGACGACCGGGACTAGCGGGAGGGGTGGGACCCAGTACTTC.

V and J are TRBV20-1 and TRBJ2-1; 9 nucleotides align to TRBD1. Germline V gives CDR1 DFQATT, CDR2 SNEGSKA (reference sequence). The length of the CDR3 is 13 residues. J gave up 4 bases and V 7 bases, and 5 bases lay outside the gene matches. Here the CDR3 DNA reads TGCAGTGTTCCGGGGACAGGGTACAATGAGCAGTTCTTC. Translation: CSVPGTGYNEQFF.

V usage is TRBV27 and J usage is TRBJ2-3; either TRBD1 or TRBD2 may supply D (5 bases each). Trimming took 1 base from V and 4 from J, leaving 9 bases between them. CDR3 length: 14 amino acids. Germline lookup yields CDR1 MNHEY and CDR2 SMNVEV (reference sequence). The CDR3 loop is CASSLWGLADTQYF. The CDR3 DNA sequence: TGTGCCAGCAGTTTATGGGGGTTGGCAGATACGCAGTATTTT.

The chain uses TRBV14 and TRBJ1-4, with 11 bases lining up with TRBD1. CDR3 size: 17 residues. Germline V gene sequence: CDR1 SGHDN, CDR2 FVKESK. V gave up 5 bases and J gave up 4 bases; unmatched junction bases: 9. The CDR3 reads CASSSRDRGSVNEKLFF. CDR3 nucleotide sequence: TGTGCCAGCAGCTCACGGGACAGGGGGTCCGTTAATGAAAAACTGTTTTTT.

The V and J genes are TRBV11-2 and TRBJ2-2; D is uncertain. The CDR3 covers 13 residues. Germline CDR1 is SGHAT and CDR2 is FQNNGV. V dropped 6 bases and J dropped 3 bases, with 8 bases sitting between them. The CDR3 sequence: CASSPLHTGELFF. The CDR3, as DNA: TGTGCCAGCAGTCCCCTTCACACCGGGGAGCTGTTTTTT.